Listed here are 18 T cell receptor beta chains from one sample, sequenced in a study of blood T cell repertoires in COVID-19. Sequenced by immunoSEQ multiplex PCR; TCRdb stores in-frame clones only, minus some. This sample has about 140,000 clones, with approximately 86% found just once. The sequenced material came from peripheral blood. The origin of the receptors is a woman aged 55-75 years with acute or convalescent COVID-19.

In its sample, this clone was seen once. V and J are TRBV5-1 and TRBJ1-2, with D possibly TRBD1 on 6 matching bases. V was trimmed by 4 bases and J by 8 bases, leaving 9 bases between them. CDR3 length: 11 residues. Germline lookup yields CDR1 SGHRS and CDR2 YFSETQ. CDR3 sequence reads: CASSTDRGYTF. The CDR3 region has the DNA TGCGCCAGCAGCACGGACAGAGGCTACACCTTC. Complete variable domain (other parts from reference TRBV5-1 and TRBJ1-2): KAGVTQTPRYLIKTRGQQVTLSCSPISGHRSVSWYQQTPGQGLQFLFEYFSETQRNKGNFPGRFSGRQFSNSRSEMNVSTLELGDSALYLCASSTDRGYTFGSGTRLTVV.

The V and J genes are TRBV7-2 and TRBJ2-3, with TRBD2 identical over 7 bases. This CDR3 is built from 15 residues. The V gene's germline CDR1 is SGHTA and CDR2 FQGNSA. J lost 9 bases, V lost 2 bases, and 11 bases had no gene match. The chain's CDR3 is CASSLKLAGRDTQYF. In DNA, the CDR3 is TGTGCCAGCAGCTTAAAGTTGGCGGGGAGGGACACGCAGTATTTT.

The rearrangement uses TRBV30 and TRBJ2-2; weak D call: TRBD1 (5 bases). Germline V gives CDR1 GTSNPN, CDR2 SVGIG (reference sequence). The CDR3 consists of 14 residues. Trimming shortened V by 4 bases and J by 0 bases, and 9 bases separated the two germline ends. The CDR3 bases are TGTGCCTGGAACGGACAAACGAACACCGGGGAGCTGTTTTTT. Its protein is CAWNGQTNTGELFF.

The chain employs TRBV7-2 and TRBJ2-3, with D perhaps TRBD1 (6 bases). This CDR3 comprises 13 residues. Germline CDR1 SGHTA, CDR2 FQGNSA. Trimming removed 1 base from V and 10 bases from J, with 12 bases in between. CDR3: CASSLGGQGPQYF. The CDR3 DNA is TGTGCCAGCAGCTTAGGGGGGCAGGGGCCGCAGTATTTT.

The chain recombines TRBV3-1 (or the pseudogene TRBV3-2) with TRBJ1-6; D is perhaps TRBD1 (5 bases). CDR3 length: 12 amino acids. Trimming left V 3 bases short and J 9 bases short, with 6 bases between. CDR1 and CDR2 from the germline V gene are LGHDT and YNNKEL (reference sequence). The DNA of the CDR3 is TGTGCCAGCAGCCAGCAGGGTTCACCCCTCCACTTT. Its translation: CASSQQGSPLHF.

The V and J genes are TRBV11-3 and TRBJ2-3, with TRBD2 identical over 10 bases. The CDR3 spans 16 residues. Germline V gives CDR1 SGHNT, CDR2 YENEEA. With V trimmed by 5 bases and J by 2 bases, 7 bases remained unmatched. This CDR3 is CASSPLAGGYTDTQYF. CDR3 sequence (DNA): TGTGCCAGCAGCCCATTAGCGGGGGGCTACACAGATACGCAGTATTTT. Supplemented by reference TRBV11-3 and TRBJ2-3, the full variable domain reads EAGVVQSPRYKIIEKKQPVAFWCNPISGHNTLYWYLQNLGQGPELLIRYENEEAVDDSQLPKDRFSAERLKGVDSTLKIQPAELGDSAVYLCASSPLAGGYTDTQYFGPGTRLTVL.

DNA for the CDR3: TGTGCCAGTAGTAAGGGGTTAGCGGGGGTCCACAATGAGCAGTTCTTC. Protein sequence: CASSKGLAGVHNEQFF. The chain joins TRBV19 to TRBJ2-1; TRBD2 agrees at 9 bases. Germline V lookup: CDR1 LNHDA, CDR2 SQIVND (reference sequence). The CDR3 spans 16 residues. After removal of 4 bases from V and 5 bases from J, the junction contained 9 bases not matched to a gene.

J is TRBJ1-5 and V is TRBV28, with 8 positions matching TRBD1. The CDR3 consists of 16 residues. With 5 bases clipped from V and 5 bases from J, the junction kept 11 bases outside the gene matches. CDR1 and CDR2 (germline): MDHEN, SYDVKM. The CDR3 sequence: CASSKAGTGLYQPQHF. In nucleotides, the CDR3 is TGTGCCAGCAGTAAAGCCGGGACAGGTTTGTATCAGCCCCAGCATTTT.

This chain links TRBV19 with TRBJ1-2, with unresolved D. The CDR3 length is 14 residues. From germline, CDR1 is LNHDA and CDR2 SQIVND (reference sequence). The germline V and J ends were trimmed by 5 bases and 6 bases, with 16 bases remaining between them. In DNA form, the CDR3 reads TGTGCCAGTAGTCCACCTAACGTGCCTAATGGCTACACCTTC. Amino acids: CASSPPNVPNGYTF.

V and J are TRBV25-1 and TRBJ2-7; 9 nucleotides align to TRBD2. The CDR3 sequence is 13 residues long. Germline-derived CDR1 and CDR2 are MGHDK and SYGVNS. V shed 9 bases, J shed 9 bases, and the junction held 12 bases outside the gene matches. The CDR3 is CASSGGSALGQYF. The CDR3 region has the DNA TGTGCCAGTAGCGGGGGTTCAGCTCTTGGGCAGTACTTC.

The chain couples TRBV5-1 to TRBJ2-5; 8 nucleotides line up with TRBD1. Germline V gene lookup returns CDR1 SGHRS and CDR2 YFSETQ. After removal of 0 bases from V and 5 bases from J, the junction contained 6 bases not matched to a gene. The CDR3 is 15 amino acids. In DNA, the CDR3 is TGCGCCAGCAGCTTGGGCTCAGGGGGCGGGGAGACCCAGTACTTC. Translating gives CASSLGSGGGETQYF.

The gene calls are TRBV19 and TRBJ2-1; 9 bases align to TRBD1. CDR1 and CDR2 from the germline V gene are LNHDA and SQIVND (reference sequence). The CDR3 consists of 13 residues. The ends lost 10 bases at V and 3 bases at J; junction bases unmatched: 4. The CDR3 region has the DNA TGTGCCACCGGGGACAGGGTCTACAATGAGCAGTTCTTC. Its translation is CATGDRVYNEQFF.

CDR3 nucleotide sequence: TGTGCCTGTGAAGCTCGAGCGACCGCCAACTCCGAGCAGTACTTC. Translated, it gives CACEARATANSEQYF. V gene TRBV30 combines with J gene TRBJ2-7; D ambiguous. V shed 6 bases and J shed 6 bases, with 24 bases lying between them. CDR1 is GTSNPN, CDR2 SVGIG, per germline (reference sequence). The CDR3 length is 15 residues.

The chain uses TRBV9 and TRBJ2-1; possible D gene TRBD2, 5 bases. The CDR3 totals 15 residues. The germline V and J ends were trimmed by 0 bases and 0 bases, with 7 bases remaining between them. Germline CDR1 and CDR2: SGDLS and YYNGEE. CDR3: CASSVDGVSYNEQFF. The CDR3 DNA is TGTGCCAGCAGCGTAGACGGGGTCTCCTACAATGAGCAGTTCTTC.

The chain links TRBV5-1 to TRBJ2-3; 8 positions match TRBD2. From germline, CDR1 is SGHRS and CDR2 YFSETQ. The V and J ends lost 4 bases and 2 bases, in that order; junction bases with no gene match: 9. This CDR3 is 16 amino acids long. The CDR3 region has the DNA TGCGCCAGCAGCCTTATAGCGGGACACCTCACAGATACGCAGTATTTT. It encodes CASSLIAGHLTDTQYF. The whole variable domain, filled in from reference TRBV5-1 and TRBJ2-3, reads KAGVTQTPRYLIKTRGQQVTLSCSPISGHRSVSWYQQTPGQGLQFLFEYFSETQRNKGNFPGRFSGRQFSNSRSEMNVSTLELGDSALYLCASSLIAGHLTDTQYFGPGTRLTVL.

The rearrangement joins TRBV6-1 to TRBJ1-3; no clear D gene. Germline V lookup: CDR1 MNHNS, CDR2 SASEGT. Trimming took 1 base from V and 2 from J, leaving 12 bases between them. The CDR3 has 16 residues. The CDR3 protein is CASSEELGVTGNTIYF. The CDR3 DNA follows: TGTGCCAGCAGTGAAGAACTGGGAGTTACTGGAAACACCATATATTTT.

This chain joins TRBV11-2 and TRBJ1-6; D unclear. Trimming shortened V by 1 base and J by 0 bases, and 10 bases separated the two germline ends. Per germline, CDR1 SGHAT and CDR2 FQNNGV. The CDR3 is made up of 17 amino acids. The CDR3: CASSLGGQSSYNSPLHF. CDR3 coding DNA: TGTGCCAGCAGCTTAGGAGGGCAGAGCTCCTATAATTCACCCCTCCACTTT.

The chain uses TRBV10-2 and TRBJ2-1; TRBD1 matches 8 bases. Germline V gives CDR1 WSHSY, CDR2 SAAADI. The CDR3 length is 14 residues. V was pared by 2 bases and J by 5 bases, with 2 bases of the junction left unmatched. This chain's CDR3 is CASSERDRNNEQFF. The DNA for the CDR3 is TGCGCCAGCAGTGAGCGGGACAGGAACAATGAGCAGTTCTTC.